The entry below describes one T cell receptor beta chain. Its antigen is currently unknown. The PCR had 60 Vbeta and 13 Jbeta primers. Only in-frame clones appear in the TCRdb table, and some are missing; sequencing was by immunoSEQ multiplex PCR. The sample gives approximately 190,000 clones, more than 70% of which show up once; 1.7% is in the top ten. These data belong to a study of cytomegalovirus exposure and HLA in healthy donors. Study-wide context: A previous analysis identified 90 million to 140 million unique TCR beta sequences derived from roughly 180 million T cells. General study points: The investigators catalogued 150 or so TCR beta chains as cytomegalovirus-associated. In a later analysis, compared with equally common non-associated chains, HLA-associated beta chains were more expanded.

The CDR3 contains 12 residues. The germline V gene encodes CDR1 SGHDT and CDR2 YYEEEE. Trimming shortened V by 2 bases and J by 5 bases, and 7 bases separated the two germline ends. The sequence was obtained from a middle-aged man in good health and CMV-seropositive. Material for sequencing was PBMCs. The chain employs TRBV5-6 and TRBJ1-1, with D hard to call. The CDR3 loop is CASSLLQTEAFF. The CDR3 DNA reads TGTGCCAGCAGCTTACTGCAAACTGAAGCTTTCTTT.